This T cell receptor (beta chain) was recovered during a study of T cell responses to AZD1222 COVID-19 vaccine. Method: immunoSEQ multiplex PCR; TCRdb's copy keeps in-frame clones and lacks some. The sample holds about 150,000 clones, around 93% seen once. Note on this clone: The antigen is unknown.

This CDR3 contains 14 residues. In germline, CDR1 is SGHNT, CDR2 YYREEE (reference sequence). Trimming shortened V by 4 bases and J by 5 bases, and 15 bases separated the two germline ends. Whole-study findings and limits: Baseline seropositivity occurred in only a handful of AZD1222 recipients.

The input for sequencing was peripheral blood, taken on day 0 of AZD1222 vaccination. This TCR was sampled from an adult in good health. The chain couples TRBV5-4 to TRBJ1-2; D unclear. As DNA, the CDR3 is TGTGCCAGCAGCGCGGCGGGAAGCCTATATGGCTACACCTTC. Translated: CASSAAGSLYGYTF.